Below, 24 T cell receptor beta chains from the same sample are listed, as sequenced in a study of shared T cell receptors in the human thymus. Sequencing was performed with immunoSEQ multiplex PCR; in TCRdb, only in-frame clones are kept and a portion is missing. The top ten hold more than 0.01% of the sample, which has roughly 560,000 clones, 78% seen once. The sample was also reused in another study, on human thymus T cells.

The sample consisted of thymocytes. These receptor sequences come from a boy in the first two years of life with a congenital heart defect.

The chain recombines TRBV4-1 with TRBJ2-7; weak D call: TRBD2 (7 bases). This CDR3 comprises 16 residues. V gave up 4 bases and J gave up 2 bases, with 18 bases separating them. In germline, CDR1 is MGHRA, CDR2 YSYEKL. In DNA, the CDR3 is TGCGCCAGCAGCCCCCCTCGAGCGGGACATCCCTACGAGCAGTACTTC. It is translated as CASSPPRAGHPYEQYF.

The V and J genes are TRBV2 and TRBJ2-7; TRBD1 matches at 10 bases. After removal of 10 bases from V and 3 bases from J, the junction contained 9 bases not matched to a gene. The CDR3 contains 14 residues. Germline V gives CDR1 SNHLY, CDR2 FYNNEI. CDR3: CATLGTGDFYEQYF. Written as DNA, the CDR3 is TGTGCCACCCTAGGGACAGGGGACTTCTACGAGCAGTACTTC.

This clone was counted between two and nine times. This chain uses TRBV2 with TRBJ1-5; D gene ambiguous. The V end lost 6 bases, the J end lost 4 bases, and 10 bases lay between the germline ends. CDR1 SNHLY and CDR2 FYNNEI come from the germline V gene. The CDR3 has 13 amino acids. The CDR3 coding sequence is TGTGCCAGCAGGAGAGGAGGGAATCAGCCCCAGCATTTT. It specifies CASRRGGNQPQHF.

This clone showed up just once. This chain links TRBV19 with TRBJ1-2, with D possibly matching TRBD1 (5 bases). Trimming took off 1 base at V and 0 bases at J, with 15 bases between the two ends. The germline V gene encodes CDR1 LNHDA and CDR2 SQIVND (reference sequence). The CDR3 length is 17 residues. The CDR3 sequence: CASSIVVGGGPNYGYTF. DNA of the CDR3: TGTGCCAGTAGTATAGTGGTGGGGGGTGGGCCTAACTATGGCTACACCTTC.

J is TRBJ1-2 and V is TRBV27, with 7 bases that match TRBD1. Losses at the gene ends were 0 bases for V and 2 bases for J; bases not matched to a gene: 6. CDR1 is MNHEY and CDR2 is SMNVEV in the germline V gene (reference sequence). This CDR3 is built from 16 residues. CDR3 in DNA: TGTGCCAGCAGTTTATCAGGGGGCGTCCTGAACTATGGCTACACCTTC. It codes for CASSLSGGVLNYGYTF.

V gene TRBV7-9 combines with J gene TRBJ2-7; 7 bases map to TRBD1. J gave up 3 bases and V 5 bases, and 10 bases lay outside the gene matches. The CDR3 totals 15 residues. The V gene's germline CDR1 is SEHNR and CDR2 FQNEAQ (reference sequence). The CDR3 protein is CASSTYRGPHYEQYF. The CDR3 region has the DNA TGTGCCAGCAGCACCTACAGGGGACCACACTACGAGCAGTACTTC.

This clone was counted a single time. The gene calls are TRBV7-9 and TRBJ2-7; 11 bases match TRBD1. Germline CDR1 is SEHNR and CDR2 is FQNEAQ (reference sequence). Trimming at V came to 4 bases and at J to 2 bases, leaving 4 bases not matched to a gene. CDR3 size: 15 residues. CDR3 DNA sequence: TGTGCCAGCAGCTGGTGGACAGGGGGCCCCTACGAGCAGTACTTC. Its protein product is CASSWWTGGPYEQYF.

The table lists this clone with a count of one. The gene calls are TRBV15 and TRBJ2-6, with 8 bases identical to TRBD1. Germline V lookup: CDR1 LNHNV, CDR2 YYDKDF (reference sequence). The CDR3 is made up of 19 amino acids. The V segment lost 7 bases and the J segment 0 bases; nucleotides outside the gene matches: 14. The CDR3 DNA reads TGTGCCACCACCAAAAAGGGGGCGGACAGGGACTCTGGGGCCAACGTCCTGACTTTC. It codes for CATTKKGADRDSGANVLTF.

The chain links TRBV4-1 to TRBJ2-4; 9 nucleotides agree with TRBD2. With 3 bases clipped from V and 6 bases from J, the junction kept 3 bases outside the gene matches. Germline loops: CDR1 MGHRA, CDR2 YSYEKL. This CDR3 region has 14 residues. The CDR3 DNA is TGCGCCAGCAGCCAGGGTAGCGGGAGAAACATTCAGTACTTC. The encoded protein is CASSQGSGRNIQYF.

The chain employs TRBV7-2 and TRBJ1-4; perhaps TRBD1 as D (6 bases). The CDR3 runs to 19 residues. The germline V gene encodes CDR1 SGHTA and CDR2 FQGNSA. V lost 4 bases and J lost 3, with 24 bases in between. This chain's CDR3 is CASSSNPGWLGHSNEKLFF. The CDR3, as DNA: TGTGCCAGCAGCTCCAACCCGGGGTGGCTGGGACACTCTAATGAAAAACTGTTTTTT.

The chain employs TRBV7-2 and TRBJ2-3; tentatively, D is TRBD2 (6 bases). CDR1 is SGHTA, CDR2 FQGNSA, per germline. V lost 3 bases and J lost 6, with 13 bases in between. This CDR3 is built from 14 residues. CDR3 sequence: CASSLRGPLDTQYF. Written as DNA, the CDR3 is TGTGCCAGCAGCTTGCGGGGCCCCTTGGATACGCAGTATTTT.

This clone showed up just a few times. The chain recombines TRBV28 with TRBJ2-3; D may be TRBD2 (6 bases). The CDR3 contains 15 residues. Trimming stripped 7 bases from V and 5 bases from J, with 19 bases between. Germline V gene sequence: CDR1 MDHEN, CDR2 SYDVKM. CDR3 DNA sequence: TGTGCCAGCAAAAGAAGGAAGCGGGTCATAGATACGCAGTATTTT. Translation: CASKRRKRVIDTQYF.

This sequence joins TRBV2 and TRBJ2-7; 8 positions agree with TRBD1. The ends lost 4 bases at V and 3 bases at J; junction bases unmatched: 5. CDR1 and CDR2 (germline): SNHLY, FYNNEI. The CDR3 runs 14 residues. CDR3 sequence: CASSGVGQGYEQYF. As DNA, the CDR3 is TGTGCCAGCAGTGGGGTAGGACAGGGCTACGAGCAGTACTTC.

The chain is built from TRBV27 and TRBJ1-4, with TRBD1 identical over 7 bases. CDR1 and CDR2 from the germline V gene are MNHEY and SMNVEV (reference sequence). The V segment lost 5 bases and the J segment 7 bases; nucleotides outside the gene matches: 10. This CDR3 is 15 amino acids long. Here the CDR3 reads CASSPPTGIGEKLFF. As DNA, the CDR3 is TGTGCCAGCAGTCCCCCGACAGGGATTGGTGAAAAACTGTTTTTT. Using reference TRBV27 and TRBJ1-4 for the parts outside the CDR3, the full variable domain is EAQVTQNPRYLITVTGKKLTVTCSQNMNHEYMSWYRQDPGLGLRQIYYSMNVEVTDKGDVPEGYKVSRKEKRNFPLILESPSPNQTSLYFCASSPPTGIGEKLFFGSGTQLSVL.

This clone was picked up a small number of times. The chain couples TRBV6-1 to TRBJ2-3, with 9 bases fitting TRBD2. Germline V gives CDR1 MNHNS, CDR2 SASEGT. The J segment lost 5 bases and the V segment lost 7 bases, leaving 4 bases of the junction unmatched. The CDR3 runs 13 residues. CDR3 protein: CASMASGKDTQYF. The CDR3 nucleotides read TGTGCCAGCATGGCTAGCGGGAAAGATACGCAGTATTTT.

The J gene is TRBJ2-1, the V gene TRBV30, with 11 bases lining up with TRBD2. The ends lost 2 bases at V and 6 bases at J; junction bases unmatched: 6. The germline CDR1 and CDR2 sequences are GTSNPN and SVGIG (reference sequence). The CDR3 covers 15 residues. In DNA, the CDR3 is TGTGCCTGGAGTAAGGGACTAGCGGACTCCAATGAGCAGTTCTTC. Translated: CAWSKGLADSNEQFF. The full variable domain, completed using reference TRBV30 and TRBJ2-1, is SQTIHQWPATLVQPVGSPLSLECTVEGTSNPNLYWYRQAAGRGLQLLFYSVGIGQISSEVPQNLSASRPQDRQFILSSKKLLLSDSGFYLCAWSKGLADSNEQFFGPGTRLTVL.

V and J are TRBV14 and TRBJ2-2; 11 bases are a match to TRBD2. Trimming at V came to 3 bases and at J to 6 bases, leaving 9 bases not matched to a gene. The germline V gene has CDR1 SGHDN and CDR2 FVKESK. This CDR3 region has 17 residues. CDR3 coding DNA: TGTGCCAGCAGCCAGATCTTAGCGGGAGGGCCGGCCGGGGAGCTGTTTTTT. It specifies CASSQILAGGPAGELFF.

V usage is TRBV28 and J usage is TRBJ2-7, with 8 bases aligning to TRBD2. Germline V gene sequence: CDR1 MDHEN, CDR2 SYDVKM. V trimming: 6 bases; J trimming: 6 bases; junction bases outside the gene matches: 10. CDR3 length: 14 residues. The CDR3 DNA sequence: TGTGCCAGCAGCCACATGAGCGGGAGACGCGAGCAGTACTTC. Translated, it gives CASSHMSGRREQYF.

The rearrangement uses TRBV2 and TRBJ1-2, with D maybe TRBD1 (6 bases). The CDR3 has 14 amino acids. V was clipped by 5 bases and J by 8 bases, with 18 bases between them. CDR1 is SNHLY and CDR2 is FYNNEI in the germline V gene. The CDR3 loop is CASSPDATGKGYTF. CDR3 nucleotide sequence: TGTGCCAGCAGTCCTGACGCGACAGGAAAGGGCTACACCTTC.

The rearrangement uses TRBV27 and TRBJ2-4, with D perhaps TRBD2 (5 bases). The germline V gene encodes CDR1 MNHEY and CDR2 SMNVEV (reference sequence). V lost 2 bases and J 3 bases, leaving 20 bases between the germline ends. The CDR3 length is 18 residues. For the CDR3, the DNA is TGTGCCAGCAGTTTAGCGGGTAATGGTCACCGGGTCAAAAACATTCAGTACTTC. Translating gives CASSLAGNGHRVKNIQYF.

CDR3 sequence reads: CASSLMTVTYEQYF. CDR3 DNA sequence: TGTGCCAGCAGTTTGATGACAGTTACCTACGAGCAGTACTTC. The chain uses TRBV28 and TRBJ2-7; possibly TRBD1 for D (5 bases). Germline-derived CDR1 and CDR2 are MDHEN and SYDVKM. CDR3 size: 14 residues. Deletions cut 3 bases from V and 2 bases from J, with 11 bases between. The full variable domain, with the rest looked up from reference TRBV28 and TRBJ2-7, is DVKVTQSSRYLVKRTGEKVFLECVQDMDHENMFWYRQDPGLGLRLIYFSYDVKMKEKGDIPEGYSVSREKKERFSLILESASTNQTSMYLCASSLMTVTYEQYFGPGTRLTVT.

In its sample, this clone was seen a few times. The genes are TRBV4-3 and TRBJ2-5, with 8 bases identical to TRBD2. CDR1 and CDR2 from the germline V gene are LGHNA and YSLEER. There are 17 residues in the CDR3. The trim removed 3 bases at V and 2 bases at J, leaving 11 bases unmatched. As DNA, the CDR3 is TGCGCCAGCAGCCACCGCGGGGGTAGCGGGACGCAAGAGACCCAGTACTTC. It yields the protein CASSHRGGSGTQETQYF.

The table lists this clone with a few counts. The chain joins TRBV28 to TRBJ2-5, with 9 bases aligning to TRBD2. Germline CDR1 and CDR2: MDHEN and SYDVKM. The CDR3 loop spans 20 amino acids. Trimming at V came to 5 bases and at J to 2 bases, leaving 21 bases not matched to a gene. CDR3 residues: CASSLTTRGTSIVRQETQYF. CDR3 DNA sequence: TGTGCCAGCAGTCTAACCACCCGCGGGACTAGCATCGTTAGGCAAGAGACCCAGTACTTC.

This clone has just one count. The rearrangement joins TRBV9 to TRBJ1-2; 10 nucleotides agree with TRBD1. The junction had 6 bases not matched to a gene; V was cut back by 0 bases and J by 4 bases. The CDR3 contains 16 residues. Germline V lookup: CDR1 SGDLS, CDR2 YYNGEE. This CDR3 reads CASSVGLRTGGYGYTF. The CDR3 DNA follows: TGTGCCAGCAGCGTAGGTCTCCGGACAGGGGGCTATGGCTACACCTTC.